The sequence of this T cell receptor beta chain was determined in a study of T-cell memory formation after mild COVID-19 (dated by TCRdb to about 2021). General notes on the study: Most TCR sequence clusters were specific to one of the two donors. The cohort comprised two young, previously healthy adult volunteers, one female and one male. T-cell clones expanding and contracting after mild COVID-19 in two donors were tracked by longitudinal TCRalpha and TCRbeta repertoire sequencing.

The study at large found these results: Whether the second-wave clones peaking on day 37 were SARS-CoV-2 specific was not confirmed. The study covered only two mild cases, and larger cohorts including severe cases with pre-infection samples were considered necessary. Contracting CD4+ clones were located mainly in the CM and EM memory subsets, whereas CD8+ clones were found to be enriched in EMRA. The detection of some responding clones in pre-infection memory suggests that pre-existing cross-reactive memory T cells joined the SARS-CoV-2 response. From day 15 to 85, contracting clones showed balanced CD4/CD8 phenotypes, whereas a second wave of clones that expanded from day 15 to 37 leaned towards CD4+.

Concerning this clonotype: Its antigen specificity is not known. It has no much larger one-base neighbor in the sample; base qualities were not kept.

Sequencing used an Illumina NovaSeq 6000. TCRalpha and TCRbeta cDNA libraries were built by 5'RACE with constant-segment primers, adding sample barcodes and unique molecular identifiers. Trizol reagent was used to extract RNA from every sample. Amplification of the libraries took two PCR steps, and the second step added a second sample barcode plus Illumina TruSeq adapters. The libraries were sequenced on an Illumina NovaSeq using 2 x 150 bp paired-end reads. The authors' analysis ran thus. The reads were demultiplexed and collapsed into UMI-guided consensus sequences using migec v1.2.7. Using mixcr v2.1.11, UMI consensuses were aligned to TRA and TRB V and J templates and then assembled into clonotypes. Expanded or contracted clonotypes were those called significant by both edgeR and NoisET, with noise models trained on biological replicates. edgeR calls used a false discovery rate-adjusted p below 0.01 and a log2 fold-change threshold of 1. PCA with hierarchical clustering of max-normalized trajectories of the 1000 most abundant clonotypes was used as exploratory dynamics analysis. Separately sequenced CD4+ and CD8+ repertoires were used to assign the CD4 or CD8 phenotype of responding clones. TCRdb passed the public sequencing reads through fastp at Q25 and MiXCR, retaining productive beta sequences. Identical CDR3 protein sequences are pooled into one entry, listed with their most common genes and DNA. TCRdb, rather than the study authors, made the V and J calls. Recorded for this sample are about 84,000 distinct CDR3 sequences; roughly 13% of them occurred a single time. Together, the top ten hold roughly 33% of the sample.

Ficoll-Paque density gradient centrifugation was used to isolate PBMCs. CDR1 and CDR2 were assigned from the germline V gene as LGHNA and YSLEER. The CDR3, from cysteine to phenylalanine, totals 16 residues. CDR3 DNA only is kept here, 48 bases in frame from base 1. V loses 0 bases at its end and J loses 4 bases; junction bases beyond the gene matches: 7. This clonotype originated in an adult woman who had mild COVID-19 (a few samples of this study predate the infection). The sample titles of this study are shuffled in the database, so cell type and time point are left out; the donor was told from shared clones. The sequence is built from TRBV4-3 and TRBJ2-7, with TRBD1 matching 9 junction bases. The material sequenced was PBMCs or a T cell subset sorted from them (not recorded which). The DNA sequence is given as TGCGCCAGCAGCCAAGATAGCGACAGGGGGAAATACGAGCAGTACTTC. This is translated as CASSQDSDRGKYEQYF.